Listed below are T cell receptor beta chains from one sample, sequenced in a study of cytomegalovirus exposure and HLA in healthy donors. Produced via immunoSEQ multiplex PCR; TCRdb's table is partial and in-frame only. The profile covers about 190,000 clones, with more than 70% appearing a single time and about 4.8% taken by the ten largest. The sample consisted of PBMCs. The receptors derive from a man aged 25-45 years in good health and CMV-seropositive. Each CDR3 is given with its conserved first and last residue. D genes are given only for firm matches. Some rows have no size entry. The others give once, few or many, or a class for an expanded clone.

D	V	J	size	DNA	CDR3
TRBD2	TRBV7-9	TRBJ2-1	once	TGTGCCAGCAGCTTAGAGGGAGGGGATGAGCAGTTCTTC	CASSLEGGDEQFF
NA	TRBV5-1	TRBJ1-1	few	TGCGCCAGCAGCTTGGAGGCAGGACAGAACACTGAAGCTTTCTTT	CASSLEAGQNTEAFF
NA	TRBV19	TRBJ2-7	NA	TGTGCCAGTAGTATAGGAGTCGAGCAGTACTTC	CASSIGVEQYF
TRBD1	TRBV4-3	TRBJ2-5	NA	TGCGCCAGCAGCCGCGACAGGGAAAGAGGAGAGACCCAGTACTTC	CASSRDRERGETQYF
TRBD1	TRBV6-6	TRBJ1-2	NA	TGTGCCAGCAGACCGACAGGGGTGGACTATGGCTACACCTTC	CASRPTGVDYGYTF
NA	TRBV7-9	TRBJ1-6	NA	TGTGCCAGCAGCTTACGGGGGGCTAATTCACCCCTCCACTTT	CASSLRGANSPLHF
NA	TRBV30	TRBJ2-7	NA	TGTGCCTGGAGCCTATTTGGAGGCGAGCAGTACTTC	CAWSLFGGEQYF
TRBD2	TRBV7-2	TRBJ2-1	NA	TGTGCCAGCAGCACAGTAGCGGGAGGGATAGAGCAGTTCTTC	CASSTVAGGIEQFF
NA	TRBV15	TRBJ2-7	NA	TGTGCCACCAGCGTTAGGACGGGGTGGGAAAACGAGCAGTACTTC	CATSVRTGWENEQYF
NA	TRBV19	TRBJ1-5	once	TGTGCCAGTAGTATGGGGGGGCCGATCAATCAGCCCCAGCATTTT	CASSMGGPINQPQHF
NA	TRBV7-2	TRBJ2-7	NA	TGTGCCAGCAGCTTCACAGGTGGCCCCTACGAGCAGTACTTC	CASSFTGGPYEQYF
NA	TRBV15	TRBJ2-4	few	TGTGCCACCAGCAGAGATCCGTCAGACTCTCTAGCCAAAAACATTCAGTACTTC	CATSRDPSDSLAKNIQYF
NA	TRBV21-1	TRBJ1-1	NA	TGTGCCAGCAGCAAAGACGGGGTTGGTGCCCAGCGAGGGGGGGACGTGAACACTGAAGCTTTCTTT	CASSKDGVGAQRGGDVNTEAFF
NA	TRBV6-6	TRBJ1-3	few	TGTGCCAGCAGTTCAACAGGACGCTCTGGAAACACCATATATTTT	CASSSTGRSGNTIYF
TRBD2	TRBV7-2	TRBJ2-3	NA	TGTGCCAGCAGCTTTCTAGCGGGGACAGATACGCAGTATTTT	CASSFLAGTDTQYF
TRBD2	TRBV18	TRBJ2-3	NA	TGTGCCAGCTCACCGAGGACTAGCGGGGGGGCTAGCACAGATACGCAGTATTTT	CASSPRTSGGASTDTQYF
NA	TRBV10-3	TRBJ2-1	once	TGTGCCATCAGTCCGACAAGCTCCTACAATGAGCAGTTCTTC	CAISPTSSYNEQFF
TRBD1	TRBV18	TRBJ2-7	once	TGTGCCAGCTCACCAGGCCAGGGGGCCTACGAGCAGTACTTC	CASSPGQGAYEQYF
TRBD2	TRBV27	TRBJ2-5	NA	TGTGCCAGCAGCCGGAATCTACCGGGACTAGCGGGAGGCGGGGAGACCCAGTACTTC	CASSRNLPGLAGGGETQYF
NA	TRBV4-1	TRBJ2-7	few	TGCGCCAGCAGCCAAGGCGAGGGGGGGGCTATCTACGAGCAGTACTTC	CASSQGEGGAIYEQYF
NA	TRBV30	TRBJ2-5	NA	TGTGCCTGGAGTGTAGGTTCCAGGGAGACCCAGTACTTC	CAWSVGSRETQYF
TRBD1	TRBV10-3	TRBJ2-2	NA	TGTGCCATCAGTGAATTGGGGGGACAGGGAGAGGAAGAGCTGTTTTTT	CAISELGGQGEEELFF
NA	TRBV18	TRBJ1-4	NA	TGTGCCAGCTCACCGGCAGTTAATGAAAAACTGTTTTTT	CASSPAVNEKLFF
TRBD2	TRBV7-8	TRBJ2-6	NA	TGTGCCAGCAGCTTAGCGGGGGGGTCTGGGGCCAACGTCCTGACTTTC	CASSLAGGSGANVLTF
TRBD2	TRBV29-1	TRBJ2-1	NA	TGCAGCGTTGAATCCCCCCTTGGGGGGGGCTCCTACAATGAGCAGTTCTTC	CSVESPLGGGSYNEQFF
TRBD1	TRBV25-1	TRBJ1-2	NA	TGTGCCAGCACGACAGGGGGAGACTATGGCTACACCTTC	CASTTGGDYGYTF
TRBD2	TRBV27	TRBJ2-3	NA	TGTGCCAGCAGTTTAGCGAGCGGGGGGGGAGATACGCAGTATTTT	CASSLASGGGDTQYF
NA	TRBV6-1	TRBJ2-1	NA	TGTGCCAGCACCCTACGGGACTCCCCCCTCGGTCAGCAGTTCTTC	CASTLRDSPLGQQFF
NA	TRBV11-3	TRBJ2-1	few	TGTGCCAGCAGCTTGGGGGGAGATGCGCAGTTCTTC	CASSLGGDAQFF
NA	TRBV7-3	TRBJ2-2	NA	TGTGCCAGCAGCAGGAGGGAGACCACCGGGGAGCTGTTTTTT	CASSRRETTGELFF
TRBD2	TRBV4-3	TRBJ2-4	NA	TGCGCCAGCAGTCCCGCGGGGGGTCTGGCCAAAAACATTCAGTACTTC	CASSPAGGLAKNIQYF
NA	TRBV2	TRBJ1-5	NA	TGTGCCAGCAGTTTTTCTCCCTTATATCAGCCCCAGCATTTT	CASSFSPLYQPQHF
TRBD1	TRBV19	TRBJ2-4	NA	TGTGCCAGTACCTTGACAGGGCTGGTAGCCAAAAACATTCAGTACTTC	CASTLTGLVAKNIQYF
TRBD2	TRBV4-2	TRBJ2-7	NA	TGTGCCAGCAGCCACGCGCGGACTAGCGGGGGATACGAGCAGTACTTC	CASSHARTSGGYEQYF
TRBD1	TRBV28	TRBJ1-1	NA	TGTGCCAGCAGGACCTCAGACAGGGGGCGAGGAAGGGTAACTGAAGCTTTCTTT	CASRTSDRGRGRVTEAFF
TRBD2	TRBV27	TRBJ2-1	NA	TGTGCCAGCAGTACCTCGGGACTAGCGGGAGTGGAGCAGTTCTTC	CASSTSGLAGVEQFF
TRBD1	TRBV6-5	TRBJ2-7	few	TGTGCCAGCAAGTTGGCGACAGGGGCAATCTACGAGCAGTACTTC	CASKLATGAIYEQYF
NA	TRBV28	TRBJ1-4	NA	TGTGCCACCCAGACGGGTAGTGGAAAAAAACTGTTTTTT	CATQTGSGKKLFF
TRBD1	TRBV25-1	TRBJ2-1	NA	TGTGCCAGCAGTACTCGGGACAGAACCAGCTCCTACAATGAGCAGTTCTTC	CASSTRDRTSSYNEQFF
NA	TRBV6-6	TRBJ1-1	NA	TGTGCCAGCAGAACCTCGGACAGTGCTGAAGCTTTCTTT	CASRTSDSAEAFF
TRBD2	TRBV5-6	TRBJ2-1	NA	TGTGCCAGCAGCGGTAGCGGGAGTGGGAATGAGCAGTTCTTC	CASSGSGSGNEQFF
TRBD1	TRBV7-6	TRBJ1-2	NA	TGTGCCAGCAGCTTAGCGGGGAAGGGGGCTTCTGGCTACACCTTC	CASSLAGKGASGYTF
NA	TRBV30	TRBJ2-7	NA	TGTGCCTGGATTTCCAAGGACTATCGCTACGAGCAGTACTTC	CAWISKDYRYEQYF
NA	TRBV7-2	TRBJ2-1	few	TGTGCCAGCAGCTTAGGGAGTAATGAGCAGTTCTTC	CASSLGSNEQFF
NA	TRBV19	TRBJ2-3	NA	TGTGCCAGTAGTAAGAGTCGGGGAGGCACAGATACGCAGTATTTT	CASSKSRGGTDTQYF